These 20 T cell receptor beta chains share one sample of origin, sequenced in a study of OX40 agonist ivuxolimab in advanced cancers. Only in-frame clones appear in the TCRdb table, and some are missing; sequencing was by immunoSEQ multiplex PCR. The repertoire holds approximately 45,000 clones, approximately 85% seen once, with about 2.1% in the top ten. This specimen consisted of CD4+ or CD8+ T cells sorted from blood, obtained in a trial of the OX40 agonist ivuxolimab. These receptors came from an adult with an advanced solid tumor such as melanoma, head and neck, liver or kidney cancer.

The chain carries TRBV29-1 and TRBJ1-4; D remains ambiguous. This CDR3 contains 13 residues. Germline V CDR1 and CDR2: SQVTM, ANQGSEA. V was shortened by 2 bases and J by 8 bases, with 12 bases between the two germline ends. The CDR3 loop reads CSVERGSEEKLFF. CDR3 nucleotide sequence: TGCAGCGTTGAACGGGGATCGGAGGAAAAACTGTTTTTT. The complete variable domain, with remaining parts taken from reference TRBV29-1 and TRBJ1-4, reads SAVISQKPSRDICQRGTSLTIQCQVDSQVTMMFWYRQQPGQSLTLIATANQGSEATYESGFVIDKFPISRPNLTFSTLTVSNMSPEDSSIYLCSVERGSEEKLFFGSGTQLSVL.

Here the CDR3 DNA reads TGTGCCAGCAGGGGACAGGGGGCATATTCAGAGACCCAGTACTTC. Translated, it gives CASRGQGAYSETQYF. The chain has TRBV27 and TRBJ2-5, with 12 bases lining up with TRBD1. CDR3 length equals 15 residues. CDR1 is MNHEY, CDR2 SMNVEV, per germline (reference sequence). The V segment lost 6 bases and the J segment 4 bases; nucleotides outside the gene matches: 6.

This chain links TRBV7-2 with TRBJ2-3; D ambiguous. The CDR3 runs to 15 residues. Germline CDR1 SGHTA, CDR2 FQGNSA. The ends were cut back, 1 base at V and 1 base at J, with 9 bases in the middle. The chain's CDR3 is CASSLDLWGTDTQYF. The DNA of the CDR3 is TGTGCCAGCAGCTTAGACCTCTGGGGCACAGATACGCAGTATTTT.

J is TRBJ2-1 and V is TRBV6-6, with 8 bases fitting TRBD2. The germline V gene has CDR1 MNHNY and CDR2 SVGAGI (reference sequence). The CDR3 covers 16 residues. V dropped 1 base and J dropped 3; count of bases not matched to a gene: 5. CDR3 sequence: CASSYFVGTSYNEQFF. In DNA form, the CDR3 reads TGTGCCAGCAGTTACTTCGTCGGGACTAGCTACAATGAGCAGTTCTTC.

The chain couples TRBV5-4 to TRBJ1-2; D perhaps matches TRBD1 (5 bases). Trimming removed 4 bases from V and 6 bases from J, with 13 bases in between. CDR3 length: 13 residues. Per the germline V gene, CDR1 is SGHNT and CDR2 is YYREEE (reference sequence). The CDR3 coding sequence is TGTGCCAGCAGCCCGGAGGGGACCGATGGCTACACCTTC. Residues: CASSPEGTDGYTF. Combining the CDR3 with reference TRBV5-4 and TRBJ1-2 gives the whole variable domain ETGVTQSPTHLIKTRGQQVTLRCSSQSGHNTVSWYQQALGQGPQFIFQYYREEENGRGNFPPRFSGLQFPNYSSELNVNALELDDSALYLCASSPEGTDGYTFGSGTRLTVV.

This chain uses TRBV4-2 with TRBJ2-2; 10 bases line up with TRBD1. V trimming: 4 bases; J trimming: 4 bases; junction bases outside the gene matches: 9. This CDR3 spans 17 amino acids. Germline lookup yields CDR1 LGHNA and CDR2 YNFKEQ. The CDR3 sequence: CASSRPGQGSGTGELFF. The CDR3 DNA is TGTGCCAGCAGCCGACCGGGACAGGGGTCGGGCACCGGGGAGCTGTTTTTT.

This clone was counted between two and nine times. The CDR3 nucleotides are TGTGCCAGTGCCAGGGACGAATCCTACGAGCAGTACTTC. Its translation is CASARDESYEQYF. This sequence joins TRBV19 and TRBJ2-7; D may be TRBD1 or TRBD2 (5 bases each). V was clipped by 8 bases and J by 1 base, with 12 bases between them. The CDR3 is 13 amino acids. In germline, CDR1 is LNHDA, CDR2 SQIVND (reference sequence).

The chain joins TRBV9 to TRBJ1-3, with D unresolved. V lost 0 bases and J 4 bases, leaving 5 bases between the germline ends. This CDR3 has 13 amino acids. CDR1 is SGDLS and CDR2 is YYNGEE in the germline V gene. CDR3 amino acids: CASSVGNGNTIYF. The DNA of the CDR3 is TGTGCCAGCAGCGTAGGGAACGGAAACACCATATATTTT.

This sequence joins TRBV11-3 and TRBJ2-5; unclear D gene. The CDR3 runs 12 residues. Germline V lookup: CDR1 SGHNT, CDR2 YENEEA. Trimming left V 0 bases short and J 5 bases short, with 4 bases between. The CDR3 loop is CASSLEGETQYF. CDR3 in DNA: TGTGCCAGCAGCTTAGAGGGGGAGACCCAGTACTTC.

This chain links TRBV10-1 with TRBJ1-5; TRBD1 matches at 7 bases. The CDR3 loop spans 17 amino acids. The V gene end was trimmed by 6 bases and the J gene end by 0 bases; junction bases not matched to a gene: 11. Germline V gene data show CDR1 as WNHNN and CDR2 as SYGVQD (reference sequence). The CDR3 here is CASRRGQRPFSNQPQHF. The CDR3 nucleotides are TGCGCCAGCAGGAGGGGACAGAGACCCTTTAGCAATCAGCCCCAGCATTTT.

Written as DNA, the CDR3 is TGTGCCAGCAGCGTCCCCCCAGATACGCAGTATTTT. It encodes CASSVPPDTQYF. The V call is TRBV28, the J call TRBJ2-3; no definite D call. The CDR3 is 12 residues long. V shed 6 bases and J shed 4 bases, with 8 bases lying between them. Looked up from germline, CDR1 is MDHEN and CDR2 is SYDVKM.

The J gene is TRBJ1-5, the V gene TRBV6-1; a possible D gene is TRBD1 (6 bases). The CDR3 contains 12 residues. CDR1 is MNHNS, CDR2 SASEGT, per germline. Trimming stripped 6 bases from V and 4 bases from J, with 7 bases between. CDR3 DNA sequence: TGTGCCAGCAGGGACAGTAATCAGCCCCAGCATTTT. Translation: CASRDSNQPQHF.

In this sample, this clone turned up once. This rearrangement joins TRBV9 to TRBJ2-7; maybe TRBD1 (6 bases). This CDR3 spans 15 amino acids. Trimming took 4 bases from V and 5 from J, leaving 19 bases between them. The germline V gene encodes CDR1 SGDLS and CDR2 YYNGEE. For the CDR3, the DNA is TGTGCCAGCAGCCCGCGACAGGTACTCTTCCACGAGCAGTACTTC. As protein: CASSPRQVLFHEQYF.

The chain links TRBV18 to TRBJ1-6; 9 nucleotides align to TRBD1. This CDR3 spans 17 amino acids. The junction had 12 bases not matched to a gene; V was cut back by 2 bases and J by 10 bases. CDR1 is KGHSH and CDR2 is LQKENI in the germline V gene. As DNA, the CDR3 is TGTGCCAGCTCACCAATCTCGGGACAGGGTAGTAGATCACCCCTCCACTTT. It translates to CASSPISGQGSRSPLHF.

The chain couples TRBV18 to TRBJ1-4, with D possibly being TRBD1 (5 bases). Germline CDR1 is KGHSH and CDR2 is LQKENI. The germline V and J ends were trimmed by 3 bases and 7 bases, with 15 bases remaining between them. This CDR3 region has 15 residues. CDR3: CASSPRGGAGEKLFF. In DNA form, the CDR3 reads TGTGCCAGCTCACCGAGGGGAGGGGCCGGTGAAAAACTGTTTTTT.

The V gene is TRBV2, the J gene TRBJ2-2; 7 nucleotides match TRBD1. This CDR3 spans 14 amino acids. Trimming removed 4 bases from V and 7 bases from J; junction bases left unmatched: 6. The germline V gene encodes CDR1 SNHLY and CDR2 FYNNEI. The CDR3 here is CASSGEGAVGELFF. The CDR3 coding sequence is TGTGCCAGCAGTGGAGAGGGGGCAGTCGGGGAGCTGTTTTTT. The full variable domain, rest sourced from reference TRBV2 and TRBJ2-2, is EPEVTQTPSHQVTQMGQEVILRCVPISNHLYFYWYRQILGQKVEFLVSFYNNEISEKSEIFDDQFSVERPDGSNFTLKIRSTKLEDSAMYFCASSGEGAVGELFFGEGSRLTVL.

This clone has just one count. The genes are TRBV28 and TRBJ1-5; 8 bases line up with TRBD1. Germline loops: CDR1 MDHEN, CDR2 SYDVKM. The CDR3 sequence is 15 residues long. Losses at the gene ends were 5 bases for V and 3 bases for J; bases not matched to a gene: 6. This CDR3 is CASSPQTGVNQPQHF. CDR3 DNA: TGTGCCAGCAGTCCCCAGACAGGGGTCAATCAGCCCCAGCATTTT.

V gene TRBV7-9 combines with J gene TRBJ2-4; unclear D gene. The V and J ends lost 1 base and 9 bases respectively, with 16 bases between them. The CDR3 contains 15 residues. Germline assignment: CDR1 SEHNR and CDR2 FQNEAQ (reference sequence). Written as DNA, the CDR3 is TGTGCCAGCAGCTTAGTTGAGGCAGCGATGAGCATTCAGTACTTC. Translation: CASSLVEAAMSIQYF.

The V call is TRBV28, the J call TRBJ1-4, with D possibly being TRBD1 (5 bases). Looked up from germline, CDR1 is MDHEN and CDR2 is SYDVKM. Trimming removed 4 bases from V and 7 bases from J, with 13 bases in between. CDR3 length: 14 amino acids. This chain's CDR3 is CASSSTDGGEKLFF. The CDR3 nucleotides read TGTGCCAGCAGTTCTACCGACGGGGGTGAAAAACTGTTTTTT.

The chain couples TRBV5-1 to TRBJ2-1; D is unresolved. From germline, CDR1 is SGHRS and CDR2 YFSETQ. V lost 4 bases and J lost 4, with 6 bases in between. The CDR3 extends over 12 amino acids. Here the CDR3 DNA reads TGCGCCAGCAGCCTCAGATACAATGAGCAGTTCTTC. Protein sequence: CASSLRYNEQFF.